The 28 T cell receptor beta chains below all came from one sample that was sequenced in a study of HIV-infected children after antiretroviral therapy interruption. RNA-based 3' RACE libraries used unique molecular identifiers. TCRdb independently ran MiXCR on the 3' RACE reads; one entry per CDR3 protein. The data hold about 89,000 distinct CDR3 sequences, with 5.5% to 8.5% observed a single time. Treatment in this sample: PENTA 11 planned treatment interruption arm or continuous ART arm. The specimen comprised CD45RA+ CD4+ T cells from PBMCs, pooled from several time points, sampled from a donor given antiretroviral therapy, either interrupted or continuous. As for subset: naive CD4+ CD45RA+ CD45RO- T cells. Receptors were obtained from a pool of human donors with HIV.

The table lists this clonotype with many counts. The chain is built from TRBV7-9 and TRBJ1-4, with a weak D call TRBD1 (5 bases). CDR1 is SEHNR, CDR2 FQNEAQ, per germline (reference sequence). V lost 1 base and J lost 13, with 10 bases in between. The CDR3 length is 12 residues. CDR3 sequence reads: CASSLGQGALFF. CDR3 coding DNA: TGTGCCAGCAGCTTAGGGCAGGGCGCACTGTTTTTT.

The chain has TRBV27 and TRBJ1-1, with D maybe TRBD1 (6 bases). Germline values: CDR1 MNHEY, CDR2 SMNVEV (reference sequence). V lost 6 bases and J lost 4, with 27 bases in between. This CDR3 contains 18 residues. DNA for the CDR3: TGTGCCAGCAGCCGTTCCTTCTCGGGGGCAGGGGTGTCCACTGAAGCTTTCTTT. Translation gives CASSRSFSGAGVSTEAFF.

This clonotype was detected many times. The chain uses TRBV20-1 and TRBJ2-3; 9 bases line up with TRBD2. The J segment lost 2 bases and the V segment lost 0 bases, leaving 6 bases of the junction unmatched. This CDR3 is built from 16 residues. Germline V lookup: CDR1 DFQATT, CDR2 SNEGSKA (reference sequence). CDR3 sequence reads: CSARDPSGGITDTQYF. Here the CDR3 DNA reads TGCAGTGCTAGAGATCCCAGCGGGGGGATCACAGATACGCAGTATTTT.

The CDR3 reads CAINESYNEQFF. The CDR3 DNA follows: TGTGCCATCAATGAATCCTACAATGAGCAGTTCTTC. The V and J genes are TRBV10-3 and TRBJ2-1; D uncertain. V dropped 7 bases and J dropped 1 base, with 5 bases sitting between them. This CDR3 is 12 amino acids long. Germline V CDR1 and CDR2: ENHRY, SYGVKD.

This clonotype was recorded at least ten times. The chain has TRBV12-3 or TRBV12-4 and TRBJ1-1; the D is unclear. V was shortened by 5 bases and J by 0 bases, with 4 bases between the two germline ends. This CDR3 comprises 12 residues. CDR3 sequence reads: CASSILNTEAFF. The CDR3 DNA is TGTGCCAGCAGTATATTGAACACTGAAGCTTTCTTT.

This clonotype was detected ten times or more. V gene TRBV30 combines with J gene TRBJ1-3, with TRBD1 matching over 7 bases. With 3 bases clipped from V and 4 bases from J, the junction kept 6 bases outside the gene matches. CDR3 length: 14 amino acids. Germline CDR1 and CDR2: GTSNPN and SVGIG (reference sequence). The CDR3 bases are TGTGCCTGGAGAGGGCCAGGGGGAGGAAACACCATATATTTT. As protein: CAWRGPGGGNTIYF.

This clonotype was seen more than once but under ten times. The chain employs TRBV3-1 and TRBJ2-1, with D maybe TRBD1 (5 bases). The germline CDR1 and CDR2 sequences are LGHDT and YNNKEL (reference sequence). The CDR3 runs 13 residues. V lost 9 bases and J 8 bases, leaving 17 bases between the germline ends. The CDR3 protein is CASSHGAVDEQFF. CDR3 nucleotides: TGTGCCAGTTCACATGGGGCAGTAGATGAGCAGTTCTTC.

This clonotype was recorded many times. This chain connects TRBV19 to TRBJ1-2; D possibly corresponds to TRBD1 (5 bases). The CDR3 is 12 residues long. Trimming took off 3 bases at V and 8 bases at J, with 10 bases between the two ends. Germline CDR1 reads LNHDA; CDR2 reads SQIVND (reference sequence). CDR3 sequence: CASSIPGTGYTF. DNA of the CDR3: TGTGCCAGTAGTATTCCGGGGACCGGCTACACCTTC.

There are many counts of this clonotype. This rearrangement joins TRBV12-3 or TRBV12-4 to TRBJ1-2; D is unclear. Trimming removed 0 bases at V and 8 bases at J, with 10 bases between. The CDR3 is made up of 13 amino acids. CDR3 protein: CASSLAGLTGYTF. CDR3 DNA sequence: TGTGCCAGCAGTTTAGCAGGCCTTACCGGCTACACCTTC.

This clonotype was detected a few times. Here the CDR3 reads CASSPGTGAHEQYF. The CDR3 DNA reads as TGCGCCAGCAGCCCCGGGACAGGGGCCCACGAGCAGTACTTC. The chain employs TRBV5-1 and TRBJ2-7; 10 nucleotides align to TRBD1. Germline V gene lookup returns CDR1 SGHRS and CDR2 YFSETQ. Trimming cost V 4 bases and J 5 bases; bases outside gene matches: 6. The CDR3 loop spans 14 amino acids.

This clonotype was recorded many times. Compared with germline, one end of the junction differs, possibly owing to a read error. This sequence joins TRBV11-2 and TRBJ2-3; D might be TRBD1 or TRBD2, each matching 6 bases. The CDR3 extends over 13 amino acids. Germline V gene data show CDR1 as SGHAT and CDR2 as FQNNGV. CDR3 amino acids: CASSLGGIDTQYF. The CDR3 DNA follows: TGTGCCAGCAGTTTAGGGGGGATAGATACGCAGTATTTT.

At least ten counts were recorded for this clonotype. V usage is TRBV4-1 and J usage is TRBJ2-3; the match to TRBD2 covers 10 bases. Germline V gene data show CDR1 as MGHRA and CDR2 as YSYEKL. This CDR3 is 16 amino acids long. V trimming: 0 bases; J trimming: 5 bases; junction bases outside the gene matches: 5. The CDR3 DNA follows: TGCGCCAGCAGCCAAGACTGGGCTAGCGGGAGAGATACGCAGTATTTT. Its translation: CASSQDWASGRDTQYF.

The genes are TRBV6-7 and TRBJ2-5, with unresolved D. TRBV6-7 is an open reading frame whose function is uncertain. This CDR3 region has 18 residues. Deletions cut 2 bases from V and 2 bases from J, with 21 bases between. The CDR3 protein is CASSYPPAGIMRQETQYF. Here the CDR3 DNA reads TGTGCCAGCAGTTACCCGCCGGCCGGAATTATGCGTCAAGAGACCCAGTACTTC.

This clonotype was recorded many times. The CDR3 DNA is TGTGCCAGCTCCAGGCCTGGCAGTGAAGCTTTCTTT. Its translation is CASSRPGSEAFF. The chain joins TRBV18 to TRBJ1-1; no firm D call. V was trimmed by 6 bases and J by 7 bases, leaving 12 bases between them. CDR1 is KGHSH and CDR2 is LQKENI in the germline V gene. The CDR3 length is 12 residues.

This clonotype showed up many times. The chain recombines TRBV9 with TRBJ1-2, with D tentatively TRBD1 (6 bases). Germline V CDR1 and CDR2: SGDLS, YYNGEE. This CDR3 spans 15 amino acids. Deletions cut 0 bases from V and 7 bases from J, with 16 bases between. CDR3 bases: TGTGCCAGCAGCGTAGAGTCAGGGGCTGGGTCTGGCTACACCTTC. Protein: CASSVESGAGSGYTF.

The sample holds many counts of this clonotype. The rearrangement joins TRBV4-1 to TRBJ2-1, with 10 nucleotides matching TRBD2. Germline CDR1 is MGHRA and CDR2 is YSYEKL. Trimming cost V 3 bases and J 5 bases; bases outside gene matches: 1. The CDR3 has 14 amino acids. The CDR3 bases are TGCGCCAGCAGCCACCTAGCGGGAGACAATGAGCAGTTCTTC. Translated, it gives CASSHLAGDNEQFF.

This clonotype was seen repeatedly, ten times or more. The rearrangement joins TRBV3-1 to TRBJ1-5; D is unclear. Germline CDR1 is LGHDT and CDR2 is YNNKEL (reference sequence). V was shortened by 2 bases and J by 1 base, with 9 bases between the two germline ends. The CDR3 runs to 15 residues. CDR3 protein: CASSQKPRSNQPQHF. CDR3 DNA sequence: TGTGCCAGCAGCCAAAAGCCTAGGAGCAATCAGCCCCAGCATTTT.

This clonotype was observed a handful of times. CDR3 sequence (DNA): TGCGCCAGCAGGGAATACAGGGGGGACCCCTACAATGAGCAGTTCTTC. Translated: CASREYRGDPYNEQFF. This rearrangement joins TRBV4-1 to TRBJ2-1; 8 bases align to TRBD1. The CDR3 runs to 16 residues. Germline V lookup: CDR1 MGHRA, CDR2 YSYEKL. Trimming took 6 bases from V and 2 from J; bases not matched to a gene: 9.

This clonotype was seen repeatedly, ten times or more. The chain uses TRBV9 and TRBJ2-7; D is unresolved. CDR1 is SGDLS, CDR2 YYNGEE, per germline. The CDR3 runs to 14 residues. Between the trimmed V and J ends, which lost 4 bases and 5 bases, there was a span of 16 bases. The CDR3 sequence: CASSLGPPLDEQYF. DNA for the CDR3: TGTGCCAGCAGCCTCGGACCACCCCTCGACGAGCAGTACTTC.

This clonotype was picked up many times. The chain combines TRBV12-3 or TRBV12-4 with TRBJ2-4; D possibly corresponds to TRBD1 (5 bases). CDR3 length: 11 amino acids. V gave up 6 bases and J gave up 11 bases, with 11 bases separating them. This chain's CDR3 is CASRRQGLQYF. The CDR3 DNA reads TGTGCCAGCAGGCGCCAGGGTCTTCAGTACTTC.

This clonotype was observed many times. This sequence joins TRBV6-4 and TRBJ2-3; D perhaps matches TRBD1 (6 bases). V lost 5 bases to trimming and J lost 0 bases, with 9 bases between them. The CDR3 extends over 14 amino acids. Germline V CDR1 and CDR2: MRHNA, SNTAGT. The CDR3 loop is CASSLQGSTDTQYF. CDR3 in DNA: TGTGCCAGCAGTTTGCAGGGGAGCACAGATACGCAGTATTTT.

Here the CDR3 DNA reads TGTGCCAGCAATTCTCTTTCGGGCAGAGCCTACGAGCAGTACTTC. Translating gives CASNSLSGRAYEQYF. The rearrangement links TRBV6-5 to TRBJ2-7; D call uncertain. V was cut by 7 bases and J by 2 bases, with 18 bases left in between. Germline values: CDR1 MNHEY, CDR2 SVGAGI. There are 15 residues in the CDR3.

This clonotype has at least ten counts. V and J are TRBV12-3 or TRBV12-4 and TRBJ2-4; D unclear. V was clipped by 3 bases and J by 2 bases, with 2 bases between them. The CDR3 is 12 residues long. The CDR3 sequence: CASSFSKNIQYF. CDR3 bases: TGTGCCAGCAGTTTCTCCAAAAACATTCAGTACTTC.

This clonotype was seen many times. The chain joins TRBV2 to TRBJ1-1; the match to TRBD1 covers 7 bases. The germline gives CDR1 SNHLY, CDR2 FYNNEI. V was clipped by 5 bases and J by 6 bases; unmatched bases: 6. The CDR3 contains 13 residues. The CDR3 DNA reads as TGTGCCAGCAGTTACGCGGACAGGCCTGAAGCTTTCTTT. This codes for CASSYADRPEAFF.

The table lists this clonotype with many counts. The gene calls are TRBV27 and TRBJ2-7; possibly TRBD2 for D (5 bases). The V end lost 5 bases, the J end lost 6 bases, and 17 bases lay between the germline ends. The CDR3 runs to 14 residues. From germline, CDR1 is MNHEY and CDR2 SMNVEV (reference sequence). The CDR3 region has the DNA TGTGCCAGCAGTACCTCCCCTGGACGGGGCGAGCAGTACTTC. Translating gives CASSTSPGRGEQYF.

This clonotype was detected ten times or more. The V gene is TRBV6-1, the J gene TRBJ2-3; perhaps TRBD1 as D (6 bases). This CDR3 comprises 15 residues. CDR1 MNHNS and CDR2 SASEGT come from the germline V gene. V lost 7 bases and J lost 0, with 14 bases in between. As DNA, the CDR3 is TGTGCCAGCAACAGGGACACCCTTAGCACAGATACGCAGTATTTT. Its protein is CASNRDTLSTDTQYF.

This clonotype was detected many times. The chain recombines TRBV15 with TRBJ1-2; maybe TRBD1 (5 bases). Trimming left V 2 bases short and J 6 bases short, with 10 bases between. The CDR3 has 13 residues. Germline assignment: CDR1 LNHNV and CDR2 YYDKDF (reference sequence). CDR3 bases: TGTGCCACCAGCAGAACGACAGAGCATGGCTACACCTTC. The encoded protein is CATSRTTEHGYTF.

This clonotype was seen repeatedly, ten times or more. V usage is TRBV9 and J usage is TRBJ1-1; 7 nucleotides align to TRBD1. The V and J ends lost 4 bases and 2 bases, in that order; junction bases with no gene match: 8. The CDR3 length is 15 residues. Germline lookup yields CDR1 SGDLS and CDR2 YYNGEE. For the CDR3, the DNA is TGTGCCAGCAGCCCCCAACAGGGGCCTAACACTGAAGCTTTCTTT. It encodes CASSPQQGPNTEAFF.